The 10 T cell receptor beta chains presented below share a single source sample, sequenced in a study of CD8 T cells in Susac syndrome (dated by TCRdb to 2018 to 2020). The library came from the immunoSEQ multiplex PCR assay. RNA was extracted with the RNeasy kit and 0.5 to 1 ug was reverse transcribed using random hexamers. The raw public reads went through TCRdb reprocessing: fastp at Q25, MiXCR clone calling, in-frame beta chains kept. Here each entry gathers all rows of one CDR3 protein and keeps the most common genes and DNA. Recorded for this sample are approximately 25,000 distinct CDR3 sequences; around 93% of them occurred a single time. The ten top clones hold approximately 0.62% of the sample. Sequenced material: CD8+ T cells from PBMCs. These receptors all come from a human donor with Susac syndrome.

The V call is TRBV25-1, the J call TRBJ2-5; 11 bases map to TRBD2. J gave up 2 bases and V 5 bases, and 4 bases lay outside the gene matches. The V gene's germline CDR1 is MGHDK and CDR2 SYGVNS. The CDR3 extends over 15 amino acids. Here the CDR3 reads CASSWGTSGQETQYF. CDR3 in DNA: TGTGCCAGCAGTTGGGGGACTAGCGGACAAGAGACCCAGTACTTC.

The chain couples TRBV6-1 to TRBJ2-7; 8 bases agree with TRBD1. V shed 6 bases and J 5 bases; nucleotides not matched to a gene: 15. CDR1 MNHNS and CDR2 SASEGT come from the germline V gene. This CDR3 has 16 residues. CDR3 sequence (DNA): TGTGCCAGCAGCCCTAATACCGGACAGGGTTTCGACGAGCAGTACTTC. Its protein is CASSPNTGQGFDEQYF.

The chain joins TRBV4-3 to TRBJ1-2; D unresolved. This CDR3 is 13 amino acids long. The ends were cut back, 1 base at V and 4 bases at J, with 7 bases in the middle. Germline lookup yields CDR1 LGHNA and CDR2 YSLEER. The DNA of the CDR3 is TGCGCCAGCAGCCAAGGAACAGCCTATGGCTACACCTTC. Its translation is CASSQGTAYGYTF.

The CDR3 coding sequence is TGCAGTGCTAGTAGGGCGGACTCCTACAATGAGCAGTTCTTC. Translating it yields CSASRADSYNEQFF. The V and J genes are TRBV20-1 and TRBJ2-1; D uncertain. Trimming took off 3 bases at V and 0 bases at J, with 9 bases between the two ends. The germline V gene has CDR1 DFQATT and CDR2 SNEGSKA (reference sequence). The CDR3 runs to 14 residues.

The CDR3 here is CATSDLSLTDTQYF. The DNA of the CDR3 is TGTGCCACCAGTGATTTATCCCTCACAGATACGCAGTATTTT. The chain joins TRBV24-1 to TRBJ2-3; D is undetermined. Trimming took 1 base from V and 2 from J, leaving 6 bases between them. This CDR3 has 14 amino acids. Germline CDR1 reads KGHDR; CDR2 reads SFDVKD.

V usage is TRBV27 and J usage is TRBJ1-2, with D unresolved. The V end was cut by 5 bases, the J end by 8 bases, with 15 bases between. The CDR3 spans 13 residues. Germline lookup yields CDR1 MNHEY and CDR2 SMNVEV (reference sequence). This chain's CDR3 is CASSPGSIGGYTF. As DNA, the CDR3 is TGTGCCAGCAGTCCCGGTAGTATCGGGGGCTACACCTTC.

The chain has TRBV21-1 and TRBJ1-5. TRBV21-1 is an annotated pseudogene. The CDR3 sequence is 15 residues long. The CDR3: CASTTAQRSNQPQHF. The DNA of the CDR3 is TGTGCCAGCACCACGGCCCAACGTAGCAATCAGCCCCAGCATTTT.

The chain employs TRBV11-2 and TRBJ2-7; D might be TRBD2 (5 bases). CDR1 SGHAT and CDR2 FQNNGV come from the germline V gene. V lost 5 bases and J 3 bases, leaving 14 bases between the germline ends. The CDR3 covers 14 residues. DNA for the CDR3: TGTGCCAGCAGCAGCCGGGAACAGCGCTACGAGCAGTACTTC. Residues: CASSSREQRYEQYF.

The chain combines TRBV7-9 with TRBJ2-1; 9 bases match TRBD2. The CDR3 runs to 15 residues. Trimming at V came to 5 bases and at J to 5 bases, leaving 7 bases not matched to a gene. Germline assignment: CDR1 SEHNR and CDR2 FQNEAQ (reference sequence). This chain's CDR3 is CASSLSSGENNEQFF. In nucleotides, the CDR3 is TGTGCCAGCAGCCTATCTAGCGGGGAGAACAATGAGCAGTTCTTC.

The chain recombines TRBV7-9 with TRBJ2-7; no firm D call. Between the trimmed V and J ends, which lost 5 bases and 6 bases, there was a span of 8 bases. CDR1 SEHNR and CDR2 FQNEAQ come from the germline V gene (reference sequence). The CDR3 has 11 residues. This CDR3 is CASSPGSEQYF. CDR3 bases: TGTGCCAGCAGCCCCGGGTCCGAGCAGTACTTC.